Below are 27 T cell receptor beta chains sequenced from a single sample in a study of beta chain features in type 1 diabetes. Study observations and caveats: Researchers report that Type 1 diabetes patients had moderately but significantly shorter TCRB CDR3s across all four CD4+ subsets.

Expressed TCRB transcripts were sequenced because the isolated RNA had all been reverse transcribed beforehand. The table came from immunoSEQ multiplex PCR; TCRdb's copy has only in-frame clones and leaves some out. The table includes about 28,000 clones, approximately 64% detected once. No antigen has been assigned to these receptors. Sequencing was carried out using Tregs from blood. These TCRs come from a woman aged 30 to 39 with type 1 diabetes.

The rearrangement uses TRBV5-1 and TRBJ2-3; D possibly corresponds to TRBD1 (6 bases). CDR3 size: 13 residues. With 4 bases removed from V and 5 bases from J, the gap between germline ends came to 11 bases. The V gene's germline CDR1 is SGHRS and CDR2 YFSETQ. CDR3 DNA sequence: TGCGCCAGCAGCCCACAGGGTGGAGATACGCAGTATTTT. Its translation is CASSPQGGDTQYF.

CDR3 bases: TGCAGCGGAAAACGGAGGAACACTGAAGCTTTCTTT. This sequence encodes CSGKRRNTEAFF. The chain recombines TRBV29-1 with TRBJ1-1; D is uncertain. There are 12 residues in the CDR3. The V end lost 7 bases, the J end lost 1 base, and 10 bases lay between the germline ends. Looked up from germline, CDR1 is SQVTM and CDR2 is ANQGSEA.

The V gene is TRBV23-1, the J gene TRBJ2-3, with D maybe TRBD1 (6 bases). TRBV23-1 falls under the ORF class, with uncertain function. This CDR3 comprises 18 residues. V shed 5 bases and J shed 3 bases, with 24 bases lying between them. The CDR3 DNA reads TGCGCCAGCAGTTCAAGAGTCAGGGGCGACCCTTGGACAGATACGCAGTATTTT. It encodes CASSSRVRGDPWTDTQYF.

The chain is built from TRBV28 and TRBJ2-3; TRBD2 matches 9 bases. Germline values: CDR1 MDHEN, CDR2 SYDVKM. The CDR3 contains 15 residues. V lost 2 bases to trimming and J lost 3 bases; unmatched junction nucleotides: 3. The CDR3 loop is CASSLGGRGTDTQYF. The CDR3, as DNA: TGTGCCAGCAGTTTAGGCGGGAGGGGGACAGATACGCAGTATTTT.

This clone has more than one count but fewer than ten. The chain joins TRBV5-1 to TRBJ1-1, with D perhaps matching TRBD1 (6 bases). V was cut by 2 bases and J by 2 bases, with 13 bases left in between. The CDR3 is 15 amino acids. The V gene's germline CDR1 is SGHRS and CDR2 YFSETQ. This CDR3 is CASSFWGPNNTEAFF. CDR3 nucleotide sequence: TGCGCCAGCAGCTTCTGGGGGCCGAATAACACTGAAGCTTTCTTT. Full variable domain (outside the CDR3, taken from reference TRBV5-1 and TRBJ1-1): KAGVTQTPRYLIKTRGQQVTLSCSPISGHRSVSWYQQTPGQGLQFLFEYFSETQRNKGNFPGRFSGRQFSNSRSEMNVSTLELGDSALYLCASSFWGPNNTEAFFGQGTRLTVV.

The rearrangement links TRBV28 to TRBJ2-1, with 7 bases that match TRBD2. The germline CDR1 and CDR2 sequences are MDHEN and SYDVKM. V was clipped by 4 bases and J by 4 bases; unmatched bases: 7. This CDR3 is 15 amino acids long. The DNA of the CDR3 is TGTGCCAGCAGTTCACCCCGGGACTATTACAATGAGCAGTTCTTC. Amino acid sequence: CASSSPRDYYNEQFF.

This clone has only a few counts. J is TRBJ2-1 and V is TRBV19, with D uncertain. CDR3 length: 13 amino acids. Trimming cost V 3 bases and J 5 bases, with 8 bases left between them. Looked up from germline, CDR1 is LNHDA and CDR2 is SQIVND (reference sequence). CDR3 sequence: CASSMFGHNEQFF. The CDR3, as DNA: TGTGCCAGTAGTATGTTTGGCCACAATGAGCAGTTCTTC.

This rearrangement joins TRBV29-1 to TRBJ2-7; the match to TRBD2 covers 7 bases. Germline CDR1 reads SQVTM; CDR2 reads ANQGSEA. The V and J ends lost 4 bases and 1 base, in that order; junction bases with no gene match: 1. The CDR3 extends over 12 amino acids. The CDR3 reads CSVGGGSYEQYF. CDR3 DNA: TGCAGCGTTGGGGGGGGATCCTACGAGCAGTACTTC.

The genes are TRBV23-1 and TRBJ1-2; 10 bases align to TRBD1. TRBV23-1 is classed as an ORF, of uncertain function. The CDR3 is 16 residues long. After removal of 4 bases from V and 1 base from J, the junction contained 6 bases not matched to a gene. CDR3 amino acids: CASSPTGGPNNYGYTF. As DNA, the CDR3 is TGCGCCAGCAGTCCGACAGGGGGCCCTAATAACTATGGCTACACCTTC.

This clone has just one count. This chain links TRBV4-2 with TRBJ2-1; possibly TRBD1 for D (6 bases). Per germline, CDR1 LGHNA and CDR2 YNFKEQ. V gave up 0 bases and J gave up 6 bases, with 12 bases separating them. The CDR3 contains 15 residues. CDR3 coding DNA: TGTGCCAGCAGCCAAGAATGGGGGACAAGCAATGAGCAGTTCTTC. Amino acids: CASSQEWGTSNEQFF.

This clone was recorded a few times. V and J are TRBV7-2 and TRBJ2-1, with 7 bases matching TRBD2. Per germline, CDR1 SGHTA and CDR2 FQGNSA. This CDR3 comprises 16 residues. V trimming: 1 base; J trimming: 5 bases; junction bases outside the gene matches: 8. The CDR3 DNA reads TGTGCCAGCAGCTTAGTCGGCGGGAGAGGGAACAATGAGCAGTTCTTC. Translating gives CASSLVGGRGNNEQFF.

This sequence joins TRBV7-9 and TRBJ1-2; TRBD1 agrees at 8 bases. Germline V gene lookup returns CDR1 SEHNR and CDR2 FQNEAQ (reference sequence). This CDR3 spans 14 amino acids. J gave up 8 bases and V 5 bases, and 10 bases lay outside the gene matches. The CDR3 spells CASSPDREWKGYTF. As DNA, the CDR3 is TGTGCCAGCAGCCCGGACAGGGAGTGGAAGGGCTACACCTTC.

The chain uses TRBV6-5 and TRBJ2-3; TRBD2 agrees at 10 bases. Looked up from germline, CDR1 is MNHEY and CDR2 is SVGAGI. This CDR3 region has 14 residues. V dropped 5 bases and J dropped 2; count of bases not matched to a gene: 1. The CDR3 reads CASSGLAATDTQYF. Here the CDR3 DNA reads TGTGCCAGCAGTGGACTAGCGGCCACAGATACGCAGTATTTT.

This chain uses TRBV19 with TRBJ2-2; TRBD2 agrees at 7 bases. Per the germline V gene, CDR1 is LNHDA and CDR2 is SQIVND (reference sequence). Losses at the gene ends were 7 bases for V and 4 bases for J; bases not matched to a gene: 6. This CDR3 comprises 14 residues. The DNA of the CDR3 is TGTGCCAGTACGGGGGGTTTGAGCACCGGGGAGCTGTTTTTT. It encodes CASTGGLSTGELFF. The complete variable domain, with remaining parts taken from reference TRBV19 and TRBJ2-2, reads DGGITQSPKYLFRKEGQNVTLSCEQNLNHDAMYWYRQDPGQGLRLIYYSQIVNDFQKGDIAEGYSVSREKKESFPLTVTSAQKNPTAFYLCASTGGLSTGELFFGEGSRLTVL.

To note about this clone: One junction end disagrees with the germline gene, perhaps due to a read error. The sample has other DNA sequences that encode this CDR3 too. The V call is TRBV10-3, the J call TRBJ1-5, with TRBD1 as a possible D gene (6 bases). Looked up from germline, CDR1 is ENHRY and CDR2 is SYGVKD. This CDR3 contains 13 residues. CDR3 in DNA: TGTGCTATCAGTGAGGGGGGGGATCAGCCCCAGCATTTT. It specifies CAISEGGDQPQHF.

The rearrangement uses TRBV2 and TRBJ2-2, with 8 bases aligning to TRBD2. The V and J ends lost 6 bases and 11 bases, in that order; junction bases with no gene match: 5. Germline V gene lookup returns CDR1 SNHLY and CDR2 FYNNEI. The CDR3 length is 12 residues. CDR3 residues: CASSELAVELFF. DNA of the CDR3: TGTGCCAGCAGCGAACTAGCGGTTGAGCTGTTTTTT.

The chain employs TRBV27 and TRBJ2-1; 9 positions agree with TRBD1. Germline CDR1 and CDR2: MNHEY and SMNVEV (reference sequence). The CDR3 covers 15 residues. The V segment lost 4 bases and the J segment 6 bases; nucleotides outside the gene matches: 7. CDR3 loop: CASSSILGQGNEQFF. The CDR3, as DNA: TGTGCCAGCAGTTCCATCTTGGGACAGGGCAATGAGCAGTTCTTC.

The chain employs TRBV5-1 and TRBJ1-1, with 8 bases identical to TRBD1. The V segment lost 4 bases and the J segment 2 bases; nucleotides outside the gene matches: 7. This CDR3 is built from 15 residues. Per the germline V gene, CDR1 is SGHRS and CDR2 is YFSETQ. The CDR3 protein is CASSPTGVLNTEAFF. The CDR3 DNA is TGCGCCAGCAGCCCGACAGGGGTCCTCAACACTGAAGCTTTCTTT.

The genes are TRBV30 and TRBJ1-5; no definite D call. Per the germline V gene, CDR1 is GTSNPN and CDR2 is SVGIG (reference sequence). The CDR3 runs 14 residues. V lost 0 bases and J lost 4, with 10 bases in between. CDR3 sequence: CAWSVATMNQPQHF. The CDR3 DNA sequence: TGTGCCTGGAGTGTAGCGACGATGAATCAGCCCCAGCATTTT.

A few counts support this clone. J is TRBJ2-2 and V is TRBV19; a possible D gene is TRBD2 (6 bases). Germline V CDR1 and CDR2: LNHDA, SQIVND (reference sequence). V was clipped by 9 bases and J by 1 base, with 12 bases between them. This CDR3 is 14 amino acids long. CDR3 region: CASRRGLNTGELFF. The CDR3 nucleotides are TGTGCCAGCAGACGGGGACTGAACACCGGGGAGCTGTTTTTT.

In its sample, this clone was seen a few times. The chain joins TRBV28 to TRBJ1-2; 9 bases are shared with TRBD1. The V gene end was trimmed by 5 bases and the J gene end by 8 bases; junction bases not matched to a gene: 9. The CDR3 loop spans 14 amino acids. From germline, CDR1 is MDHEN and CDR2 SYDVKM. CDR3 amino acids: CASSRGQGMRGYTF. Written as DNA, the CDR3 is TGTGCCAGCAGTCGCGGACAGGGGATGAGGGGCTACACCTTC.

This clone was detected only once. This CDR3 is CASSPGTATNQPQHF. The CDR3 region has the DNA TGTGCCAGCAGCCCCGGGACAGCGACCAATCAGCCCCAGCATTTT. This chain connects TRBV6-5 to TRBJ1-5; 7 bases are shared with TRBD1. The CDR3 totals 15 residues. Trimming at V came to 6 bases and at J to 3 bases, leaving 8 bases not matched to a gene. CDR1 MNHEY and CDR2 SVGAGI come from the germline V gene.

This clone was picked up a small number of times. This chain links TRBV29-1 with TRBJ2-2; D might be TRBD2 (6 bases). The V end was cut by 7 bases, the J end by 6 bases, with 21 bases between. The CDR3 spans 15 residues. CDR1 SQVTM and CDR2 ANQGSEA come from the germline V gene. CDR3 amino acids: CSAQMGRGWAGELFF. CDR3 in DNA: TGCAGCGCCCAAATGGGGCGGGGTTGGGCCGGGGAGCTGTTTTTT.

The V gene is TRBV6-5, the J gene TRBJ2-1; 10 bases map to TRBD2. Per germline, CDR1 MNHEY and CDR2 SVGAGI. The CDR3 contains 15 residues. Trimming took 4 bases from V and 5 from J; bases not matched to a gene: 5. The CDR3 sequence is CASSSPGLAHNEQFF. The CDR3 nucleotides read TGTGCCAGCAGTTCTCCGGGACTAGCGCACAATGAGCAGTTCTTC.

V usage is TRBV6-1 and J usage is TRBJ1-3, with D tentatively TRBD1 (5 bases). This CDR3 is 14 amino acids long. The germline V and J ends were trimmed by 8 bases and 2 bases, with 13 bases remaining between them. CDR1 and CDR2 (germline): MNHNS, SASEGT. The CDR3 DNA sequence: TGTGCCAGCGAACGCAGGGCGGCTGGAAACACCATATATTTT. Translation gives CASERRAAGNTIYF.

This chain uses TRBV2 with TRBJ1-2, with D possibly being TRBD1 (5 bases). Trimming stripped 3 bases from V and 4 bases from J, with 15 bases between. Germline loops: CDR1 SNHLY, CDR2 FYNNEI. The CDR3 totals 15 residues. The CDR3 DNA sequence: TGTGCCAGCAGTGAGGGCAGGGAAACAGGCTATGGCTACACCTTC. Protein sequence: CASSEGRETGYGYTF.

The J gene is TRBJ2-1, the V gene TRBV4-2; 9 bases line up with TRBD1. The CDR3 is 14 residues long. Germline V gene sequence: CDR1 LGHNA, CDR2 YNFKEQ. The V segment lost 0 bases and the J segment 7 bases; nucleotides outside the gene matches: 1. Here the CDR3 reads CASSQEGQGNEQFF. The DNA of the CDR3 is TGTGCCAGCAGCCAAGAGGGACAGGGAAATGAGCAGTTCTTC.